This T cell receptor beta chain stems from a study of blood T cell repertoires in COVID-19. Those enrolled in Seattle joined during active infection and were followed longitudinally afterward. TCRdb's copy holds only in-frame clones and misses some; the assay was immunoSEQ multiplex PCR. In the table there are 200,000 to 250,000 clones, 85% of which are singletons. The V gene's germline CDR1 is SGHTA and CDR2 FQGNSA. Trimming pared 4 bases from V and 4 bases from J, leaving 11 bases between. The length of the CDR3 is 15 residues. The receptor's source is a woman in her seventies with COVID-19, enrolled during active disease. The sample was peripheral blood. The chain uses TRBV7-2 and TRBJ2-6; weak D call: TRBD1 (6 bases). Here the CDR3 DNA reads TGTGCCAGCAGCTCCGGACAGTCAGGGGCCAACGTCCTGACTTTC. This encodes CASSSGQSGANVLTF. Using reference TRBV7-2 and TRBJ2-6 for the parts outside the CDR3, the full variable domain is GAGVSQSPSNKVTEKGKDVELRCDPISGHTALYWYRQSLGQGLEFLIYFQGNSAPDKSGLPSDRFSAERTGGSVSTLTIQRTQQEDSAVYLCASSSGQSGANVLTFGAGSRLTVL.